This TCR beta chain was sequenced during a study of tumor-infiltrating lymphocytes in primary liver carcinoma. Germline V gives CDR1 SGHAT, CDR2 FQNNGV. The CDR3 is 13 amino acids. The template, approximately 500 ng total RNA, yielded TCR beta cDNA made with a constant-region primer. Libraries for TCR beta were built through three nested multiplex PCR rounds, which together made up a slightly modified ARM-PCR procedure. PCR rounds one and two used TRBV1-TRBV30 forward primers with a C-beta reverse primer for around 10 cycles each. TCRdb ran MiXCR on the multiplex PCR reads and lists one entry per CDR3 protein. Of under 150,000 distinct CDR3 sequences in the sample, around 65% were seen once. Starting material for RNA and DNA co-extraction consisted of about 20-30 mg of unsorted bulk tissue.

Material for sequencing was tumor-adjacent normal liver tissue. The sequence was obtained from a woman between 55 and 75 years old with primary liver carcinoma and hepatitis B virus infection. The rearrangement uses TRBV11-2 and TRBJ2-3, with a weak D call TRBD2 (5 bases). For the CDR3, the DNA is TGTGTTAGCAGCTTAGATCGAGGGGATACGCAGTATTTT. Translation: CVSSLDRGDTQYF.